Included here is one TCR beta chain sequence, with context. The data originate from a study of tumor-infiltrating lymphocytes in primary liver carcinoma. Turning to the study itself: Male and female patients aged 30 to 69 years made up the cohort. There were roughly 3.5 to 8 million productive TCRbeta reads per sample, a yield similar across tissue types.

The source material, roughly 18-30 mg of unsorted bulk tissue, was used to co-extract RNA and DNA. Patients' primary liver carcinoma was surgically resected. Those patients suffered from chronic HBV infection and were treatment-naive. Reverse transcription of 450 to 500 ng total RNA with a constant-region primer produced TCR beta cDNA. Sequencing libraries for TCR beta derived from three nested multiplex PCR rounds that used slightly modified ARM-PCR. TCRdb analysed the multiplex PCR reads with MiXCR anew, one entry per CDR3 protein. The data show more than 55,000 distinct CDR3 sequences, less than 75% seen once. Sequencing used liver tumor tissue from sampling region 2. Subset defined: tumor region T2, inferior pole. This clonotype was sampled from a middle-aged man with primary liver carcinoma and hepatitis B virus infection.

The chain's CDR3 is CASNPRTNRRHEQFF. CDR3 coding DNA: TGTGCCAGCAATCCTCGGACTAACAGGAGGCATGAGCAGTTCTTC. The chain combines TRBV6-1 with TRBJ2-1, with D possibly TRBD2 on 6 matching bases. The V and J ends lost 7 bases and 8 bases respectively, with 21 bases between them. CDR1 is MNHNS, CDR2 SASEGT, per germline. The CDR3 has 15 residues.